This T cell receptor (beta chain) was recovered during a study of immune evolution from preneoplasia to lung adenocarcinoma. Whole-study results and caveats: Compared with EGFR-mutant or double wild-type lesions, KRAS-mutant nodules were more clonal.

In the case of this clone: As yet, its antigen is unknown.

Clones were sequenced by immunoSEQ multiplex PCR, and TCRdb holds only the in-frame ones, with some missing. The table includes 6,000 to 7,500 clones, 73% detected once. The V gene's germline CDR1 is SSHAT and CDR2 FNYEAQ (reference sequence). This CDR3 is 14 amino acids long. V lost 5 bases, J lost 4 bases, and 14 bases lay in between. This TCR derives from a donor at least 70 years old with lung adenocarcinoma. The chain employs TRBV7-7 and TRBJ1-2; no clear D. The sequencing input was FFPE lung adenocarcinoma in situ tissue. The CDR3 sequence: CASSICRKTYGYTF. In DNA form, the CDR3 reads TGTGCCAGCAGCATTTGCCGAAAGACCTATGGCTACACCTTC.